The table lists the clone carrying this T cell receptor beta chain with many counts. The data originate from a study of identical twins. The CDR3 loop spans 15 amino acids. V was clipped by 2 bases and J by 6 bases; unmatched bases: 6. It was template switching that added a universal primer site, and there were unique molecular identifiers on the cDNA. TCRdb redid the calling of the 5' RACE reads with MiXCR, one entry per CDR3 protein. Among 690,000 or so distinct CDR3 sequences listed, 8.5% to 9% were seen once. Separately, the same data were catalogued under a study of yellow fever vaccine responses in identical twins.

The sample was PBMCs. The receptor was isolated from a woman under 30 in good health. V usage is TRBV12-3 or TRBV12-4 and J usage is TRBJ2-2, with 7 bases that match TRBD1. This CDR3 reads CASSLTTGSSGELFF. The CDR3, as DNA: TGTGCCAGCAGTTTAACGACAGGGAGTTCCGGGGAGCTGTTTTTT.